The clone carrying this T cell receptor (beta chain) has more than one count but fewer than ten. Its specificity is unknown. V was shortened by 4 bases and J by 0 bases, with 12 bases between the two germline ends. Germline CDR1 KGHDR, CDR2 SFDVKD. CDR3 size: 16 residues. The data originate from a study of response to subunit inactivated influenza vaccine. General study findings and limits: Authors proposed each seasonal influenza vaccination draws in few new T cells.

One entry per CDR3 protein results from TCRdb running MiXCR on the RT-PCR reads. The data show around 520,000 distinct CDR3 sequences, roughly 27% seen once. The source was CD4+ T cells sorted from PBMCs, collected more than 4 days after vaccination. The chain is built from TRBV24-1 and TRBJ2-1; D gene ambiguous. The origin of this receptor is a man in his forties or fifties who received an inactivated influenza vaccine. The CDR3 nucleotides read TGTGCCACCAGTGACCTACAGAGGAGCTCCTACAATGAGCAGTTCTTC. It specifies CATSDLQRSSYNEQFF.